A single sample is the source of the 7 T cell receptor beta chains below, sequenced in a study of PD-1 blockade in classical Hodgkin lymphoma. In every patient, relapse followed autologous stem cell transplantation, while exposure to brentuximab vedotin differed. From thawed PBMCs, CD4+ T cells were purified using magnetic negative selection. The assay was immunoSEQ multiplex PCR, and TCRdb's table has in-frame clones only and misses some. The sample has 25,000 or so clones; around 80% are singletons. This specimen was CD4+ T cells from blood, taken at baseline. The receptors were gathered from a human donor with classical Hodgkin lymphoma.

The rearrangement uses TRBV4-1 and TRBJ2-5; D call uncertain. The last part of the DNA fits TRBJ2-7 better; the J call may be wrong. This CDR3 has 13 amino acids. CDR1 is MGHRA, CDR2 YSYEKL, per germline. CDR3 in DNA: TGCGCCAGCAGCCAAGAGGAAGGCTACGAGCAGTACTTC. As protein: CASSQEEGYEQYF.

The rearrangement links TRBV5-4 to TRBJ2-3; TRBD2 agrees at 11 bases. CDR1 and CDR2 from the germline V gene are SGHNT and YYREEE (reference sequence). This CDR3 spans 18 amino acids. The junction had 11 bases not matched to a gene; V was cut back by 1 base and J by 4 bases. The CDR3, as DNA: TGTGCCAGCAGCTTGACAATAGCGGGGGGGTTAAAACCAGATACGCAGTATTTT. Translated, it gives CASSLTIAGGLKPDTQYF.

This clone appeared a few times. V is TRBV7-9 and J is TRBJ1-5; 7 bases are shared with TRBD1. Germline CDR1 reads SEHNR; CDR2 reads FQNEAQ (reference sequence). The CDR3 has 13 amino acids. V shed 5 bases, J shed 4 bases, and the junction held 2 bases outside the gene matches. CDR3 in DNA: TGTGCCAGCAGCCTACAGGGGAATCAGCCCCAGCATTTT. Residues: CASSLQGNQPQHF.

In its sample, this clone was seen once. This sequence joins TRBV5-1 and TRBJ2-4, with D tentatively TRBD1 or TRBD2 (7 bases each). Germline V gene sequence: CDR1 SGHRS, CDR2 YFSETQ. The CDR3 spans 18 residues. Trimming removed 1 base from V and 4 bases from J, with 21 bases in between. CDR3 DNA sequence: TGCGCCAGCAGCTTGAAGGGGGCCGGGGGGCCGGAAAAAAACATTCAGTACTTC. Translating gives CASSLKGAGGPEKNIQYF.

About this clone: One junction end does not reproduce the germline sequence, and a read error may be involved. V and J are TRBV5-1 and TRBJ1-3; TRBD1 might be the D (5 bases). The CDR3 has 14 amino acids. Germline V gene sequence: CDR1 SGHRS, CDR2 YFSETQ. Here the CDR3 DNA reads TGCGCCGGCAGGGCGGACTACTCTGGAAACACCATATATTTT. Translating gives CAGRADYSGNTIYF.

This chain joins TRBV7-9 and TRBJ2-3; 7 bases map to TRBD2. The CDR3 consists of 15 residues. With V trimmed by 2 bases and J by 4 bases, 6 bases remained unmatched. From germline, CDR1 is SEHNR and CDR2 FQNEAQ (reference sequence). CDR3 amino acids: CASSLSGTNADTQYF. The CDR3 DNA sequence: TGTGCCAGCAGCTTATCCGGGACTAATGCAGATACGCAGTATTTT.

V gene TRBV30 combines with J gene TRBJ2-3; unclear D gene. Germline lookup yields CDR1 GTSNPN and CDR2 SVGIG (reference sequence). There are 11 residues in the CDR3. V lost 2 bases and J 6 bases, leaving 6 bases between the germline ends. The CDR3 bases are TGTGCCTGGAGTACCCGGGATACGCAGTATTTT. Translating it yields CAWSTRDTQYF.